This TCR beta chain is from a study of human T cells and chemical hapten exposure. Sample time point: patch test 2, 6 weeks after DPC sensitization. Treatment denoted: therapeutic diphenylcyclopropenone sensitization with weekly scalp DPC. V was clipped by 1 base and J by 7 bases, with 12 bases between them. In germline, CDR1 is SGHRS, CDR2 YFSETQ. CDR3 size: 14 residues. TCRdb recomputed calls from the RACE reads with MiXCR, one row per CDR3 protein. The table has tens of thousands of distinct CDR3 sequences, about 10% seen once. The specimen was whole blood, collected in connection with sensitization to the hapten diphenylcyclopropenone (DPC). The rearrangement uses TRBV5-1 and TRBJ1-5, with unresolved D. This receptor was identified in a woman aged 45 to 65 with alopecia areata. Some clones in this sample may be carry-over from other donors' samples. The CDR3 region is CASSLLWGMQPQHF. As DNA, the CDR3 is TGCGCCAGCAGCTTGTTGTGGGGTATGCAGCCCCAGCATTTT.